The TCR beta chain described here comes from a study of blood T cell repertoires in COVID-19 (dated by TCRdb to 2018 to 2020). With regard to the full study: The collaborator samples originated in the United States, Italy and Spain and spanned the acute and convalescent phases of COVID-19. The prospective study material was composed of cDNA or gDNA derived from T cells, B-cell-depleted T cells, or PBMCs. The dataset comprised deeply sampled blood TCRbeta repertoires from subjects exposed to, actively infected with, or recovered from COVID-19. The repertoires were released in a freely available public database meant as a resource for research on the immune response to SARS-CoV-2. Samples came from the ongoing ImmuneRACE study (first 160 participants) plus 1,254 subjects from 6 global collaborators. Nearly every sample came with metadata listing a de-identified subject ID, COVID-19 status, age in years and sex. HLA class I and class II types, where available, came from metadata supplied by the sample provider rather than from assay-based typing. Study-wide conclusions, independent of this receptor: The amount of clinical and demographic metadata varied by source and participant and was provided uncurated.

The CDR3 runs 15 residues from the cysteine to the phenylalanine. Left in the record is the CDR3 DNA by itself, 45 bases read in frame from the first base. CDR1 SGHNT and CDR2 YYREEE are derived from the germline V gene (reference sequence). V and J lose 4 bases and 8 bases, and a span of 18 bases separates them. Remarks on this clone: Its target antigen remains unknown. No per-base quality is available; no much larger clone lies one base away.

TCRbeta CDR3 regions were amplified from genomic DNA using the immunoSEQ Assay, a bias-controlled multiplex PCR. The authors' analysis ran thus. The number of nucleated cells in each sample was estimated from the amplification of reference gene primers within the assay. Sequence reads were collapsed and filtered to measure the absolute abundance of every unique TCRbeta CDR3 rearrangement. For each sample, productive Simpson clonality was calculated as the square root of Simpson's diversity index across productive rearrangements. This is the immuneACCESS table as TCRdb keeps it, with only in-frame sequences that have V and J called. A part of the clones is gone; compared with another copy, unresolved V genes explain less than half, and the rest is unexplained. The V and J calls and clone size were taken over from that table, and D and trimming were inferred from the DNA. For this sample the table gives some 250,000 clones, of which roughly 88% were detected only once. The ten largest clonotypes hold 27% of the sample.

Whole blood was collected in K2EDTA tubes by collaborating institutions according to the institutions' own protocols. Collaborator samples were shipped for TCRbeta analysis as frozen whole blood, isolated PBMCs, or DNA extracted from either sample type. Source material: peripheral blood. The source is a man between 40 and 49 years old with acute or convalescent COVID-19. The receptor chain draws on TRBV5-4 and TRBJ1-4; TRBD1 could be the D gene, as 5 bases match. The sequenced DNA: TGTGCCAGCAGCCAGCAAAGGGGAGGTGACGAAAAACTGTTTTTT. This codes for CASSQQRGGDEKLFF.